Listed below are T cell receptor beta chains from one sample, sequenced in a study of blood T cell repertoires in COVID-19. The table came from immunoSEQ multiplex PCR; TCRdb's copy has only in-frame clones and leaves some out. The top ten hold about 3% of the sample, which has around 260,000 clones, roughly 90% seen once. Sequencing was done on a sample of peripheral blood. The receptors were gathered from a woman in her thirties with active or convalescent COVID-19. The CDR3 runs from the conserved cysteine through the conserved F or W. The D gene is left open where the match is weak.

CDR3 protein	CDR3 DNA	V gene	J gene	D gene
CASRRQGTELFF	TGTGCCAGCAGGCGACAGGGCACGGAACTGTTTTTT	TRBV6-5	TRBJ1-4	TRBD1
CASSVSTDNYGYTF	TGTGCCAGCTCCGTATCGACAGATAACTATGGCTACACCTTC	TRBV18	TRBJ1-2	NA
CASSPRQGGYGYTF	TGTGCCAGCAGTCCCAGACAGGGGGGCTATGGCTACACCTTC	TRBV27	TRBJ1-2	TRBD1
CASSFNGGTEAFF	TGTGCCAGCAGCTTTAACGGGGGCACTGAAGCTTTCTTT	TRBV11-2	TRBJ1-1	NA
CASNGGGSNQPQHF	TGTGCCAGCAACGGGGGGGGGAGCAATCAGCCCCAGCATTTT	TRBV2	TRBJ1-5	NA
CASSMRIAGAGNEQFF	TGTGCCAGCAGCATGAGGATAGCGGGGGCGGGGAATGAGCAGTTCTTC	TRBV7-2	TRBJ2-1	TRBD2
CATRETLRGEAFF	TGTGCCACCAGGGAAACCCTCAGGGGTGAAGCTTTCTTT	TRBV24-1	TRBJ1-1	NA
CASSIGVVSRIYGYTF	TGTGCCAGTAGTATTGGCGTGGTTTCGCGGATATATGGCTACACCTTC	TRBV19	TRBJ1-2	NA
CASSGGQGSNQPQHF	TGTGCCAGCAGCGGGGGACAGGGGAGCAATCAGCCCCAGCATTTT	TRBV4-2	TRBJ1-5	TRBD1
CASTRVGGLPPLLQETQYF	TGCGCCAGCACCCGAGTGGGGGGACTACCACCCCTTTTACAAGAGACCCAGTACTTC	TRBV10-1	TRBJ2-5	TRBD2
CASGEQGNTEAFF	TGCGCCAGCGGGGAACAGGGGAACACTGAAGCTTTCTTT	TRBV5-1	TRBJ1-1	NA
CASSLSRPYEQYF	TGTGCCAGCAGCTTATCCAGGCCCTACGAGCAGTACTTC	TRBV7-2	TRBJ2-7	NA
CASSLRTGQETQYF	TGTGCCAGCAGCCTTCGGACTGGGCAAGAGACCCAGTACTTC	TRBV3-1/TRBV3-2	TRBJ2-5	NA
CASSYVLQGQETQYF	TGTGCCAGCAGTTACGTCTTACAGGGGCAAGAGACCCAGTACTTC	TRBV6-5	TRBJ2-5	TRBD1
CASSPVDRGRTGELFF	TGTGCCAGCTCACCAGTCGACAGGGGGCGAACCGGGGAGCTGTTTTTT	TRBV18	TRBJ2-2	TRBD1
CASSKESRGLNQPQHF	TGTGCCAGCAGCAAAGAAAGCAGGGGGCTCAATCAGCCCCAGCATTTT	TRBV21-1	TRBJ1-5	NA
CASSQDLGQGANSPLHF	TGCGCCAGCAGCCAAGACTTGGGGCAGGGGGCTAATTCACCCCTCCACTTT	TRBV4-3	TRBJ1-6	TRBD1